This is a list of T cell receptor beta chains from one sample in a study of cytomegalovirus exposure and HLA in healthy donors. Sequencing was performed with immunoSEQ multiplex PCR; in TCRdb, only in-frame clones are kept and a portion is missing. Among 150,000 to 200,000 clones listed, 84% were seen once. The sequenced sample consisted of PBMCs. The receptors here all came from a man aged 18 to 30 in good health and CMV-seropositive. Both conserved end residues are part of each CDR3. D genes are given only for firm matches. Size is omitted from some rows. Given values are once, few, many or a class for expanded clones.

cdr3_aa: CASSLDRGTDTQYF
cdr3_nt: TGTGCCAGCAGCTTAGACAGGGGTACAGATACGCAGTATTTT
clone_size: .
j_call: TRBJ2-3
v_call: TRBV7-9
d_call: TRBD1

cdr3_aa: CASSLDVGRGGYTF
cdr3_nt: TGTGCCAGCAGCTTAGATGTGGGCAGGGGCGGCTACACCTTC
clone_size: .
j_call: TRBJ1-2
v_call: TRBV7-9
d_call: .

cdr3_aa: CASSLRLGRLNEQFF
cdr3_nt: TGCGCCAGCAGCTTACGATTGGGCCGACTAAATGAGCAGTTCTTC
clone_size: .
j_call: TRBJ2-1
v_call: TRBV4-3
d_call: .

cdr3_aa: CASSWQRFTGELFF
cdr3_nt: TGTGCCAGCAGTTGGCAGCGCTTCACCGGGGAGCTGTTTTTT
clone_size: few
j_call: TRBJ2-2
v_call: TRBV28
d_call: .

cdr3_aa: CASSLEQGERKTQYF
cdr3_nt: TGCGCCAGCAGCTTGGAACAGGGAGAGCGGAAGACCCAGTACTTC
clone_size: .
j_call: TRBJ2-5
v_call: TRBV5-1
d_call: .

cdr3_aa: CASSLRAGGYEQYF
cdr3_nt: TGTGCCAGCAGCTTGAGAGCGGGAGGCTACGAGCAGTACTTC
clone_size: once
j_call: TRBJ2-7
v_call: TRBV5-6
d_call: TRBD2

cdr3_aa: CASSRGLETNEKLFF
cdr3_nt: TGTGCCAGCAGCCGCGGACTGGAGACGAATGAAAAACTGTTTTTT
clone_size: .
j_call: TRBJ1-4
v_call: TRBV5-8
d_call: .

cdr3_aa: CASTPGGAGRDEQFF
cdr3_nt: TGTGCCAGCACCCCCGGGGGGGCGGGACGGGATGAGCAGTTCTTC
clone_size: .
j_call: TRBJ2-1
v_call: TRBV2
d_call: TRBD2

cdr3_aa: CASSEIRDSYNEQFF
cdr3_nt: TGTGCCAGCAGTGAGATACGGGACTCCTACAATGAGCAGTTCTTC
clone_size: few
j_call: TRBJ2-1
v_call: TRBV2
d_call: .

cdr3_aa: CASNVPPVSPYEQYF
cdr3_nt: TGTGCCAGCAACGTACCCCCGGTATCTCCCTACGAGCAGTACTTC
clone_size: .
j_call: TRBJ2-7
v_call: TRBV9
d_call: .

cdr3_aa: CAISATGDDEAFF
cdr3_nt: TGTGCCATCAGTGCGACAGGGGACGATGAAGCTTTCTTT
clone_size: .
j_call: TRBJ1-1
v_call: TRBV10-3
d_call: TRBD1

cdr3_aa: CASSFLAGRTGANVLTF
cdr3_nt: TGTGCCAGCAGCTTCCTAGCGGGAAGAACCGGGGCCAACGTCCTGACTTTC
clone_size: .
j_call: TRBJ2-6
v_call: TRBV7-2
d_call: TRBD2

cdr3_aa: CASSLGAGLDAGELFF
cdr3_nt: TGCGCCAGCAGCTTGGGGGCCGGACTAGACGCCGGGGAGCTGTTTTTT
clone_size: .
j_call: TRBJ2-2
v_call: TRBV5-1
d_call: TRBD2

cdr3_aa: CASSRTSGRASGREQYF
cdr3_nt: TGTGCCAGCAGTCGGACTAGCGGGAGGGCGTCCGGGAGGGAGCAGTACTTC
clone_size: .
j_call: TRBJ2-7
v_call: TRBV7-9
d_call: TRBD2

cdr3_aa: CASSQGWTGSYNEQFF
cdr3_nt: TGCGCCAGCAGCCAAGGATGGACAGGCTCCTACAATGAGCAGTTCTTC
clone_size: .
j_call: TRBJ2-1
v_call: TRBV4-1
d_call: TRBD1

cdr3_aa: CASSQNLGALNEQFF
cdr3_nt: TGTGCCAGCAGTCAAAACTTGGGGGCCCTCAATGAGCAGTTCTTC
clone_size: medium-sized
j_call: TRBJ2-1
v_call: TRBV6-5
d_call: .

cdr3_aa: CASSLAAGGNEKLFF
cdr3_nt: TGTGCCAGCAGCTTGGCTGCAGGGGGCAATGAAAAACTGTTTTTT
clone_size: once
j_call: TRBJ1-4
v_call: TRBV5-6
d_call: TRBD1

cdr3_aa: CASSQTGSVQPQHF
cdr3_nt: TGTGCCAGCAGCCAAACGGGTTCGGTTCAGCCCCAGCATTTT
clone_size: .
j_call: TRBJ1-5
v_call: TRBV2
d_call: .

cdr3_aa: CASSQVLADNGEQYF
cdr3_nt: TGCGCCAGCAGCCAAGTTCTAGCCGACAACGGCGAGCAGTACTTC
clone_size: .
j_call: TRBJ2-7
v_call: TRBV4-1
d_call: .

cdr3_aa: CASSLPGTSGRNEQFF
cdr3_nt: TGTGCCAGCAGTTTACCGGGGACTAGCGGGAGGAATGAGCAGTTCTTC
clone_size: once
j_call: TRBJ2-1
v_call: TRBV27
d_call: TRBD2

cdr3_aa: CASSLTGGDPEAFF
cdr3_nt: TGTGCCAGCAGCTTGACAGGCGGCGACCCTGAAGCTTTCTTT
clone_size: .
j_call: TRBJ1-1
v_call: TRBV5-4
d_call: .

cdr3_aa: CATSLQGRDEQYF
cdr3_nt: TGTGCCACCTCCCTCCAAGGGAGGGACGAGCAGTACTTC
clone_size: .
j_call: TRBJ2-7
v_call: TRBV2
d_call: TRBD2